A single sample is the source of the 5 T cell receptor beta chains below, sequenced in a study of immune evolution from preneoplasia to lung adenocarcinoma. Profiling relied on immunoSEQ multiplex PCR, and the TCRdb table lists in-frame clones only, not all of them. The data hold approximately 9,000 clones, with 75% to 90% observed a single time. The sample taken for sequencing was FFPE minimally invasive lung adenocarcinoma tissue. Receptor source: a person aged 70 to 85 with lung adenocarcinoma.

CDR3 protein: CASSLIRADTQYF. CDR3 sequence (DNA): TGTGCCAGCAGCTTGATCAGGGCAGATACGCAGTATTTT. V usage is TRBV5-6 and J usage is TRBJ2-3, with D maybe TRBD1 (5 bases). The CDR3 has 13 amino acids. CDR1 and CDR2 (germline): SGHDT, YYEEEE. The V and J ends lost 1 base and 4 bases respectively, with 7 bases between them.

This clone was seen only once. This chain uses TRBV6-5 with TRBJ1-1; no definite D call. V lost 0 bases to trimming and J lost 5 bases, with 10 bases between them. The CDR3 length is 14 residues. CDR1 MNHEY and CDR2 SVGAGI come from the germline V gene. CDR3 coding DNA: TGTGCCAGCAGTTACTCGAGAGCAGAGACTGAAGCTTTCTTT. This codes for CASSYSRAETEAFF.

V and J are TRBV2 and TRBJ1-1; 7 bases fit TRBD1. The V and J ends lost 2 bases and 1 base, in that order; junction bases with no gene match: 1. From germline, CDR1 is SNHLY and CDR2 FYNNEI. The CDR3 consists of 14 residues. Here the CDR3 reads CASSERQGNTEAFF. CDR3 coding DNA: TGTGCCAGCAGTGAAAGACAGGGGAACACTGAAGCTTTCTTT.

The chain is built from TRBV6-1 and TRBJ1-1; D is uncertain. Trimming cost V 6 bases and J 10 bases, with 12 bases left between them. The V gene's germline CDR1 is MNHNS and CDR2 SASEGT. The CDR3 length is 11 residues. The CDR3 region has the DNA TGTGCCAGCAGGGAAACAGCGGGAGCTTTCTTT. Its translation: CASRETAGAFF.

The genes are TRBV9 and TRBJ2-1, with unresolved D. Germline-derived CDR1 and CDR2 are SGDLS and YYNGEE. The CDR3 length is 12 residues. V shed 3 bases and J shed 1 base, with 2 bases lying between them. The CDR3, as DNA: TGTGCCAGCAGCGGTTCCTACAATGAGCAGTTCTTC. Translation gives CASSGSYNEQFF.